These 15 T cell receptor beta chains came from one sample sequenced in a study of blood T cell repertoires in COVID-19. TCRdb keeps only in-frame clones here, not all; method: immunoSEQ multiplex PCR. The profile shows about 300,000 clones, over 85% of them singletons. Sequenced material: PBMCs or T cells enriched from blood (not recorded which). These TCRs come from a woman between 45 and 60 years old who had been exposed to COVID-19.

The chain couples TRBV11-2 to TRBJ1-1; D remains unclear. CDR3 length: 12 amino acids. Trimming took 7 bases from V and 3 from J, leaving 9 bases between them. Germline CDR1 reads SGHAT; CDR2 reads FQNNGV. CDR3 in DNA: TGTGCCAGCAAGAGCGGGGACACTGAAGCTTTCTTT. This translates into CASKSGDTEAFF.

The V and J genes are TRBV2 and TRBJ1-1; the match to TRBD1 covers 8 bases. Unmatched junction bases numbered 5, after V lost 7 bases and J lost 4 bases. The V gene's germline CDR1 is SNHLY and CDR2 FYNNEI. This CDR3 spans 13 amino acids. The DNA of the CDR3 is TGTGCCAGCAAGCAGGGGGCAAGCACTGAAGCTTTCTTT. Translation gives CASKQGASTEAFF.

The chain couples TRBV15 to TRBJ2-7; the D gene is possibly TRBD1 (5 bases). This CDR3 is 13 amino acids long. Per the germline V gene, CDR1 is LNHNV and CDR2 is YYDKDF (reference sequence). Trimming took off 4 bases at V and 3 bases at J, with 10 bases between the two ends. CDR3 residues: CATSTDINYEQYF. CDR3 nucleotide sequence: TGTGCCACCAGCACGGACATCAACTACGAGCAGTACTTC.

The chain couples TRBV27 to TRBJ2-1; TRBD2 matches at 8 bases. The CDR3 is 15 amino acids. The germline V gene encodes CDR1 MNHEY and CDR2 SMNVEV (reference sequence). Trimming removed 5 bases from V and 7 bases from J; junction bases left unmatched: 10. The CDR3 nucleotides are TGTGCCAGCAGTCCGTCTAGCGGGTGGGGGAATGAGCAGTTCTTC. Protein: CASSPSSGWGNEQFF.

The chain employs TRBV4-1 and TRBJ1-5, with 7 nucleotides matching TRBD1. J lost 1 base, V lost 3 bases, and 6 bases had no gene match. The CDR3 runs 16 residues. Per germline, CDR1 MGHRA and CDR2 YSYEKL. The CDR3 DNA reads as TGCGCCAGCAGCCAGGGCACAGGGGAAAGCAATCAGCCCCAGCATTTT. As protein: CASSQGTGESNQPQHF.

The genes are TRBV5-5 and TRBJ2-3, with a weak D call TRBD1 (6 bases). The germline V gene encodes CDR1 SGHKS and CDR2 YYEKEE (reference sequence). The V and J ends lost 0 bases and 2 bases respectively, with 10 bases between them. The CDR3 sequence is 15 residues long. The CDR3 reads CASSLERGYTDTQYF. In nucleotides, the CDR3 is TGTGCCAGCAGCTTGGAAAGGGGGTACACAGATACGCAGTATTTT.

V gene TRBV4-2 combines with J gene TRBJ1-2, with D possibly being TRBD1 (5 bases). The V gene's germline CDR1 is LGHNA and CDR2 YNFKEQ. The CDR3 runs to 15 residues. Trimming removed 4 bases from V and 0 bases from J, with 12 bases in between. Here the CDR3 reads CASSLRRTSNYGYTF. The CDR3 DNA sequence: TGTGCCAGCAGCCTTCGTCGGACATCTAACTATGGCTACACCTTC.

This chain joins TRBV5-1 and TRBJ2-6; 8 nucleotides align to TRBD1. CDR3 length: 19 amino acids. J gave up 0 bases and V 0 bases, and 8 bases lay outside the gene matches. CDR1 and CDR2 from the germline V gene are SGHRS and YFSETQ. The CDR3, as DNA: TGCGCCAGCAGCTTGGGTCCGGACAGGGCGAACTCTGGGGCCAACGTCCTGACTTTC. As protein: CASSLGPDRANSGANVLTF.

The chain links TRBV30 to TRBJ1-2; 8 nucleotides align to TRBD1. V was clipped by 3 bases and J by 0 bases; unmatched bases: 15. The CDR3 has 18 amino acids. CDR1 and CDR2 (germline): GTSNPN, SVGIG (reference sequence). The CDR3 DNA reads as TGTGCCTGGAGGCGAACGGGGACAGGCCGTCTCTCTAACTATGGCTACACCTTC. Encoded protein: CAWRRTGTGRLSNYGYTF.

V usage is TRBV3-1 (or the pseudogene TRBV3-2) and J usage is TRBJ1-3, with a weak D call TRBD1 (5 bases). This CDR3 spans 15 amino acids. Trimming removed 3 bases from V and 0 bases from J, with 9 bases in between. CDR1 is LGHDT and CDR2 is YNNKEL in the germline V gene (reference sequence). CDR3 residues: CASSHRQHSGNTIYF. The CDR3 nucleotides are TGTGCCAGCAGCCATAGACAGCACTCTGGAAACACCATATATTTT.

The chain couples TRBV4-1 to TRBJ2-7, with TRBD2 matching over 7 bases. V trimming: 1 base; J trimming: 0 bases; junction bases outside the gene matches: 9. This CDR3 spans 17 amino acids. Germline CDR1 MGHRA, CDR2 YSYEKL. The DNA for the CDR3 is TGCGCCAGCAGCCAAGTAGGTGGGGGGGATTTCTCCTACGAGCAGTACTTC. Its protein is CASSQVGGGDFSYEQYF.

The V and J genes are TRBV6-5 and TRBJ2-6, with D tentatively TRBD1 (6 bases). The CDR3 length is 15 residues. The germline gives CDR1 MNHEY, CDR2 SVGAGI. The ends were cut back, 0 bases at V and 4 bases at J, with 7 bases in the middle. The CDR3 reads CASSYSQGGANVLTF. The CDR3 nucleotides are TGTGCCAGCAGTTACTCCCAGGGGGGGGCCAACGTCCTGACTTTC.

The chain links TRBV28 to TRBJ2-7, with TRBD1 matching over 10 bases. V lost 2 bases and J lost 3; bases outside the gene matches: 4. The CDR3 runs to 15 residues. Per the germline V gene, CDR1 is MDHEN and CDR2 is SYDVKM. CDR3 in amino acids: CASSLPGQGNYEQYF. The CDR3 DNA sequence: TGTGCCAGCAGTTTACCGGGACAGGGGAACTACGAGCAGTACTTC.

This clone was found once. V and J are TRBV4-1 and TRBJ2-7, with TRBD1 matching over 7 bases. The CDR3 has 14 amino acids. Germline CDR1 MGHRA, CDR2 YSYEKL. J lost 3 bases, V lost 3 bases, and 5 bases had no gene match. CDR3 amino acids: CASSQPGQSYEQYF. The CDR3 nucleotides read TGCGCCAGCAGCCAGCCGGGACAGAGCTACGAGCAGTACTTC.

The chain combines TRBV29-1 with TRBJ2-7; D remains ambiguous. The CDR3 is made up of 11 amino acids. Germline loops: CDR1 SQVTM, CDR2 ANQGSEA. V lost 4 bases and J lost 2, with 6 bases in between. The CDR3 is CSVVAAYEQYF. The CDR3 DNA sequence: TGCAGCGTTGTGGCAGCCTACGAGCAGTACTTC.